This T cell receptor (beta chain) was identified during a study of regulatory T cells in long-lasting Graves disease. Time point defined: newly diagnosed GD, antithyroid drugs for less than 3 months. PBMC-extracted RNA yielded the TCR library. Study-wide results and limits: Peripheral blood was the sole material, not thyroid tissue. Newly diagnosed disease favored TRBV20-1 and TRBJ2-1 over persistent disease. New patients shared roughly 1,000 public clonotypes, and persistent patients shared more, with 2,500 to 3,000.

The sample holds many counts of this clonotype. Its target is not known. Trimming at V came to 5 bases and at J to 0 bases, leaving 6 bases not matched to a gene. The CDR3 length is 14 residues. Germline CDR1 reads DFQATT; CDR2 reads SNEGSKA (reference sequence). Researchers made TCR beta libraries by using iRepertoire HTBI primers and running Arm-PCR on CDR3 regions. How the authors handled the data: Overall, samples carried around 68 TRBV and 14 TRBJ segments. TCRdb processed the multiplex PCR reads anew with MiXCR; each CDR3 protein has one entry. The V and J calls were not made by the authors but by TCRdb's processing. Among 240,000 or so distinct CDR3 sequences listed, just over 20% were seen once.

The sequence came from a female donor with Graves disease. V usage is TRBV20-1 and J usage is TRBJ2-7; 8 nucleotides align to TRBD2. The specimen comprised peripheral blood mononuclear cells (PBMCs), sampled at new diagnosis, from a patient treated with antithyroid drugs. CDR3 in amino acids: CSAELAGISYEQYF. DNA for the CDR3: TGCAGTGCTGAATTAGCGGGGATCTCCTACGAGCAGTACTTC.